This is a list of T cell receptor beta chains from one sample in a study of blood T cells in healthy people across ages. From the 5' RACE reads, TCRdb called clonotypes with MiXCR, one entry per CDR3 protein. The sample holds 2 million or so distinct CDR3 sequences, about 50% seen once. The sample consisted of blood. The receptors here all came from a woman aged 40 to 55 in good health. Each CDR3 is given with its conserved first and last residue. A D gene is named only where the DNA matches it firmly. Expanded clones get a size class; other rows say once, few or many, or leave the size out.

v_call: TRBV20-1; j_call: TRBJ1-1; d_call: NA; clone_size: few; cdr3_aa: CSARRGLNTEAFF; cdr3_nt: TGCAGTGCTCGCAGGGGACTTAACACTGAAGCTTTCTTT
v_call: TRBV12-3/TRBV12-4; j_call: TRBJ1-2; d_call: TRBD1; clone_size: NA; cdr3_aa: CASSPSLGTGRGYTF; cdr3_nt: TGTGCCAGCAGTCCCAGTCTAGGGACAGGGCGAGGCTACACCTTC
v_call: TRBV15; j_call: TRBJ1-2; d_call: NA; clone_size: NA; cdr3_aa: CATSREAGDNYGYTF; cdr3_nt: TGTGCCACCAGCAGAGAAGCAGGGGATAACTATGGCTACACCTTC
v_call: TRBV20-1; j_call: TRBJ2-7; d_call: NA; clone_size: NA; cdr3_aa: CSASHTGALDEQYF; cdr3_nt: TGCAGTGCTAGTCACACGGGGGCGTTAGACGAGCAGTACTTC
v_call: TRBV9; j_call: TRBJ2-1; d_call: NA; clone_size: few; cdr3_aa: CASSGISSYNEQFF; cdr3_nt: TGTGCCAGCAGCGGTATCAGCTCCTACAATGAGCAGTTCTTC
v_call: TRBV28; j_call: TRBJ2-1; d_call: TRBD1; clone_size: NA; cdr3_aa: CASSLRQGLEFF; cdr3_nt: TGTGCCAGCAGTTTACGACAGGGGCTTGAGTTCTTC
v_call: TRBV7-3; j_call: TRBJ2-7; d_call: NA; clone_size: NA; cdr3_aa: CASSLVGVLMLGHEQYF; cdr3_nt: TGTGCCAGCAGCTTAGTAGGGGTGCTAATGCTTGGGCACGAGCAGTACTTC
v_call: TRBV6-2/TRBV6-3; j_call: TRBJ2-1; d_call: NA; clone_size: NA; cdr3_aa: CASSRGPSQETQFF; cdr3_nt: TGTGCCAGCAGCCGGGGACCGTCGCAAGAGACCCAGTTCTTC
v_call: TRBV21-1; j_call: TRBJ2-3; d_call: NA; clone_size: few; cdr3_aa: CASSSRDRKSTDTQYF; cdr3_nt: TGTGCCAGCAGCTCTCGGGACAGGAAAAGCACAGATACGCAGTATTTT
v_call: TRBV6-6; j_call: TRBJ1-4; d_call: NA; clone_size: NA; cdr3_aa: CASSSWGEKLFF; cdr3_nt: TGTGCCAGCAGTTCATGGGGCGAAAAACTGTTTTTT
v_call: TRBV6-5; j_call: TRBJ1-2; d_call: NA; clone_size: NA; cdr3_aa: CASSYSGGYGYTF; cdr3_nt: TGTGCCAGCAGTTACTCGGGCGGGTATGGCTACACCTTC
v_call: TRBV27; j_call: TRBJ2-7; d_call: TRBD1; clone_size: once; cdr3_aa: CASSRAGQGRYEQYF; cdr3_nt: TGTGCCAGCAGCCGCGCGGGACAGGGACGCTACGAGCAGTACTTC